A selection of T cell receptor beta chains follows, all from one sample in a study of T cells in Graves' hyperthyroidism and ophthalmopathy. TCRdb analysed the multiplex PCR reads with MiXCR anew, one entry per CDR3 protein. The sample lists roughly 750,000 distinct CDR3 sequences, 16% occurring once. Sample: blood. Source of these receptors: a young man with Graves' hyperthyroidism. The CDR3 runs from the conserved cysteine through the conserved F or W. Fields, in order: D gene, clone size, V gene, J gene, CDR3 DNA, CDR3 protein. A D gene is named only where the DNA matches it firmly. Rows give clone size only sometimes, using once, few, many, or a class for an expanded clone.

d_call: -
clone_size: many
v_call: TRBV28
j_call: TRBJ2-1
cdr3_nt: TGTGCCAGCAGTTCGGCTAGCTCCTACAATGAGCAGTTCTTC
cdr3_aa: CASSSASSYNEQFF

d_call: TRBD1
clone_size: many
v_call: TRBV7-9
j_call: TRBJ1-1
cdr3_nt: TGTGCCAGCAGCTTAGGTGGGACAGCCACTGAAGCTTTCTTT
cdr3_aa: CASSLGGTATEAFF

d_call: TRBD2
clone_size: -
v_call: TRBV6-2/TRBV6-3
j_call: TRBJ2-7
cdr3_nt: TGTGCCAGCAGCTGGGGGGGGAGGTACGAGCAGTACTTC
cdr3_aa: CASSWGGRYEQYF

d_call: -
clone_size: -
v_call: TRBV7-9
j_call: TRBJ1-1
cdr3_nt: TGTGCCAGCAGCCCCATGACCGACGGAACTGAAGCTTTCTTT
cdr3_aa: CASSPMTDGTEAFF

d_call: -
clone_size: few
v_call: TRBV10-3
j_call: TRBJ2-7
cdr3_nt: TGTGCCATCAGTGCTGAAGCTAGCGTGGTCGAGCAGTACTTC
cdr3_aa: CAISAEASVVEQYF

d_call: TRBD2
clone_size: -
v_call: TRBV20-1
j_call: TRBJ2-7
cdr3_nt: TGCAGTGCTAGGGGTCATGCGGGTCCCTTTAGTAGCGGGAGTCTGTACGAGCAGTACTTC
cdr3_aa: CSARGHAGPFSSGSLYEQYF

d_call: TRBD2
clone_size: -
v_call: TRBV20-1
j_call: TRBJ2-1
cdr3_nt: TGCAGTGCTAGAGCTCGGACTAGCTTCCTCAATGAGCAGTTCTTC
cdr3_aa: CSARARTSFLNEQFF

d_call: -
clone_size: few
v_call: TRBV19
j_call: TRBJ2-3
cdr3_nt: TGTGCCAGCTCGGACGTCTTCGGGCCCACAGATACGCAGTATTTT
cdr3_aa: CASSDVFGPTDTQYF

d_call: TRBD2
clone_size: -
v_call: TRBV20-1
j_call: TRBJ2-1
cdr3_nt: TGCAGTGCCATCAATACGGGCGGGAGGCCCTACAATGAGCAGTTCTTC
cdr3_aa: CSAINTGGRPYNEQFF

d_call: TRBD2
clone_size: many
v_call: TRBV7-6
j_call: TRBJ2-1
cdr3_nt: TGTGCCAGCAGCTTGACTAGCGGGAGTATCAGTGAGCAGTTCTTC
cdr3_aa: CASSLTSGSISEQFF

d_call: -
clone_size: many
v_call: TRBV20-1
j_call: TRBJ2-7
cdr3_nt: TGCAGTGCTAGATCCTCCTACGAGCAGTACTTC
cdr3_aa: CSARSSYEQYF

d_call: -
clone_size: -
v_call: TRBV30
j_call: TRBJ1-1
cdr3_nt: TGTGCCTGGAGCAGGGGCACTGAAGCTCTCTTT
cdr3_aa: CAWSRGTEALF

d_call: TRBD1
clone_size: few
v_call: TRBV30
j_call: TRBJ2-2
cdr3_nt: TGTGCCTGGAAGATCCGGGACAGGGAATCCGGGGAGCTGTTTTTT
cdr3_aa: CAWKIRDRESGELFF

d_call: -
clone_size: many
v_call: TRBV28
j_call: TRBJ2-7
cdr3_nt: TGTGCCAGCAACCGGGACCTTACCTACGAGCAGTACTTC
cdr3_aa: CASNRDLTYEQYF

d_call: -
clone_size: -
v_call: TRBV27
j_call: TRBJ1-2
cdr3_nt: TGTGCCAGCAGTTCAAGCACGGGCTGGGTGTCGGGCTACACCTTC
cdr3_aa: CASSSSTGWVSGYTF

d_call: -
clone_size: -
v_call: TRBV4-1
j_call: TRBJ2-1
cdr3_nt: TGCGCCAGCAGCCAAGCGGTCTTTGGCGATGAGCAGTTCTTC
cdr3_aa: CASSQAVFGDEQFF

d_call: -
clone_size: many
v_call: TRBV6-2/TRBV6-3
j_call: TRBJ1-1
cdr3_nt: TGTGCCAGCATAAAACCCCGACAGACGAACACTGAAGCTTTCTTT
cdr3_aa: CASIKPRQTNTEAFF

d_call: -
clone_size: few
v_call: TRBV5-1
j_call: TRBJ2-7
cdr3_nt: TGCGCCAGCAGCTTCCGCGGCGGCCCCTACGAGCAGTACTTC
cdr3_aa: CASSFRGGPYEQYF

d_call: -
clone_size: few
v_call: TRBV20-1
j_call: TRBJ2-5
cdr3_nt: TGCAGTGCTGAGGAAACCCCCGAACCCGGGGAGACCCAGTACTTC
cdr3_aa: CSAEETPEPGETQYF

d_call: TRBD2
clone_size: few
v_call: TRBV6-5
j_call: TRBJ2-1
cdr3_nt: TGTGCCAGCAGATTACTAGGGACTAGCGGGATGGGTGTGGAGCAGTTCTTC
cdr3_aa: CASRLLGTSGMGVEQFF

d_call: -
clone_size: many
v_call: TRBV6-6
j_call: TRBJ1-5
cdr3_nt: TGTGCCAGCAGTTACGCACATGATCAGCCCCAGCATTTT
cdr3_aa: CASSYAHDQPQHF

d_call: TRBD2
clone_size: many
v_call: TRBV7-6
j_call: TRBJ2-5
cdr3_nt: TGTGCCAGCAGCCTTAGCGGGAGGCAAGAGACCCAGTACTTC
cdr3_aa: CASSLSGRQETQYF

d_call: TRBD2
clone_size: -
v_call: TRBV9
j_call: TRBJ2-5
cdr3_nt: TGTGCCAGCAGCGTCGACGGGGGGGGACTTCAAGAGACCCAGTACTTC
cdr3_aa: CASSVDGGGLQETQYF

d_call: -
clone_size: many
v_call: TRBV15
j_call: TRBJ1-1
cdr3_nt: TGTGCCACCAGCAGAGACAGGGCTTACACTGAAGCTTTCTTT
cdr3_aa: CATSRDRAYTEAFF

d_call: -
clone_size: -
v_call: TRBV7-2
j_call: TRBJ2-1
cdr3_nt: TGTGCCAGCAGCTCACCAGGACCCCTGAACAATGAGCAGTTCTTC
cdr3_aa: CASSSPGPLNNEQFF

d_call: -
clone_size: -
v_call: TRBV6-1
j_call: TRBJ1-5
cdr3_nt: TGTGCCAGCAGTCCTGGACATACCCGACTGCCCCAGCATTTT
cdr3_aa: CASSPGHTRLPQHF

d_call: -
clone_size: few
v_call: TRBV18
j_call: TRBJ2-3
cdr3_nt: TGTGCCAGCCCACCACGGGCTAGCGAGATTTATGCGAATACGCAGTATTTT
cdr3_aa: CASPPRASEIYANTQYF

d_call: -
clone_size: -
v_call: TRBV7-2
j_call: TRBJ2-5
cdr3_nt: TGTGCCAGCAGCTTAGGAGCAGGCCAAAAGACCCAGTACTTC
cdr3_aa: CASSLGAGQKTQYF

d_call: -
clone_size: -
v_call: TRBV20-1
j_call: TRBJ1-1
cdr3_nt: TGCAGTGCTAGAATGCTGACGGGGAACACTGAAGCTTTCTTT
cdr3_aa: CSARMLTGNTEAFF

d_call: TRBD2
clone_size: few
v_call: TRBV27
j_call: TRBJ2-7
cdr3_nt: TGTGCCAGCAGCGGGACTAGCGGGAGAGAGCAGTACTTC
cdr3_aa: CASSGTSGREQYF

d_call: -
clone_size: many
v_call: TRBV2
j_call: TRBJ2-3
cdr3_nt: TGTGCCAGCAACCGGGGGCGAGGCGATACGCAGTATTTT
cdr3_aa: CASNRGRGDTQYF

d_call: -
clone_size: many
v_call: TRBV20-1
j_call: TRBJ2-3
cdr3_nt: TGCAGTGCTCCACCCCCAAGCGGGAGCACAGATACGCAGTATTTT
cdr3_aa: CSAPPPSGSTDTQYF

d_call: -
clone_size: few
v_call: TRBV7-3
j_call: TRBJ1-1
cdr3_nt: TGTGCCAGCAGCCCAACGGTGGGGGTGAGCACTGAAGCTTTCTTT
cdr3_aa: CASSPTVGVSTEAFF

d_call: -
clone_size: few
v_call: TRBV20-1
j_call: TRBJ1-2
cdr3_nt: TGCAGTGCTAGAGATCAGGGGCCAGACTATGGCTACACCTTC
cdr3_aa: CSARDQGPDYGYTF

d_call: TRBD2
clone_size: many
v_call: TRBV30
j_call: TRBJ2-1
cdr3_nt: TGTGCCTGGTCCGGGACTAGCGCGTACAATGAGCAGTTCTTC
cdr3_aa: CAWSGTSAYNEQFF

d_call: -
clone_size: few
v_call: TRBV6-1
j_call: TRBJ2-3
cdr3_nt: TGTGCCAGCACTACCTCTGGGTGGGCTAGCACAGATACGCAGTATTTT
cdr3_aa: CASTTSGWASTDTQYF

d_call: TRBD2
clone_size: many
v_call: TRBV12-3/TRBV12-4
j_call: TRBJ2-3
cdr3_nt: TGTGCCAGCAGGACCGTCGGGCGGGGGGGCGATACGCAGTATTTT
cdr3_aa: CASRTVGRGGDTQYF

d_call: TRBD2
clone_size: many
v_call: TRBV6-1
j_call: TRBJ2-1
cdr3_nt: TGTGCCAGCAGTGAAGCCGGGGGGGGGATTGAGCAGTTCTTC
cdr3_aa: CASSEAGGGIEQFF

d_call: TRBD1
clone_size: many
v_call: TRBV11-1
j_call: TRBJ1-1
cdr3_nt: TGTGCCAGCAGCGCGGACAGGGGGGAAACTGAAGCTTTCTTT
cdr3_aa: CASSADRGETEAFF

d_call: TRBD2
clone_size: -
v_call: TRBV3-1
j_call: TRBJ2-3
cdr3_nt: TGTGCCAGCAGCCTATCCCCGGGAGGGGGGAACCCAGATACGCAGTATTTT
cdr3_aa: CASSLSPGGGNPDTQYF

d_call: TRBD2
clone_size: many
v_call: TRBV7-2
j_call: TRBJ2-7
cdr3_nt: TGTGCCAGCAGCAAAGGAGGACTAGCGGGATCCTACGAGCAGTACTTC
cdr3_aa: CASSKGGLAGSYEQYF

d_call: -
clone_size: -
v_call: TRBV7-3
j_call: TRBJ2-1
cdr3_nt: TGTGCCAGCAGCCCTTCCCGGACCAGAAACTACAATGAGCAGTTCTTC
cdr3_aa: CASSPSRTRNYNEQFF

d_call: TRBD2
clone_size: many
v_call: TRBV7-9
j_call: TRBJ2-5
cdr3_nt: TGTGCCAGCAGACCGGGACTAGCGATCCAAGAGACCCAGTACTTC
cdr3_aa: CASRPGLAIQETQYF

d_call: TRBD2
clone_size: many
v_call: TRBV19
j_call: TRBJ2-3
cdr3_nt: TGTGCCAGTAGTATTGGGCTAGCGGGAGGATACACAGATACGCAGTATTTT
cdr3_aa: CASSIGLAGGYTDTQYF

d_call: -
clone_size: few
v_call: TRBV9
j_call: TRBJ2-1
cdr3_nt: TGTGCCAGCAGCGTAGCCGGGACTTACTACAATGAGCAGTTCTTC
cdr3_aa: CASSVAGTYYNEQFF

d_call: -
clone_size: -
v_call: TRBV12-3/TRBV12-4
j_call: TRBJ1-1
cdr3_nt: TGTGCCAGCACCTTAGTTTCCTGGGGCCCGAACACTGAAGCTTTCTTT
cdr3_aa: CASTLVSWGPNTEAFF

d_call: TRBD1
clone_size: -
v_call: TRBV7-9
j_call: TRBJ1-2
cdr3_nt: TGTGCCAGCAGCGCCAGGGGGGATGGCTACACCTTC
cdr3_aa: CASSARGDGYTF

d_call: -
clone_size: many
v_call: TRBV6-2/TRBV6-3
j_call: TRBJ2-7
cdr3_nt: TGTGCCAGCCGGCATCAGGGCTACGAGCAGTACTTC
cdr3_aa: CASRHQGYEQYF

d_call: TRBD1
clone_size: -
v_call: TRBV7-9
j_call: TRBJ2-1
cdr3_nt: TGTGCCAGCAGCGAAACAGGGGCAGAGGAGTTCTTC
cdr3_aa: CASSETGAEEFF

d_call: TRBD2
clone_size: -
v_call: TRBV14
j_call: TRBJ2-5
cdr3_nt: TGTGCCAGCAGCCAAGATGGGGCGGGAGGCCGGGGAGAGACCCAGTACTTC
cdr3_aa: CASSQDGAGGRGETQYF

d_call: -
clone_size: many
v_call: TRBV2
j_call: TRBJ1-5
cdr3_nt: TGTGCCAGCAGAGGTGGCGCATATAGCAATCAGCCCCAGCATTTT
cdr3_aa: CASRGGAYSNQPQHF

d_call: -
clone_size: few
v_call: TRBV7-8
j_call: TRBJ2-1
cdr3_nt: TGTGCCAGCCAGAGCCGAGTGAATGAGCAGTTCTTC
cdr3_aa: CASQSRVNEQFF

d_call: TRBD1
clone_size: many
v_call: TRBV27
j_call: TRBJ2-7
cdr3_nt: TGTGCCAGCAGTTTAGGGACAGTGCCCTACGAGCAGTACTTC
cdr3_aa: CASSLGTVPYEQYF

d_call: -
clone_size: many
v_call: TRBV20-1
j_call: TRBJ2-1
cdr3_nt: TGCAGTGCTAGAGATTTTACTGGGGATGAGCAGTTCTTC
cdr3_aa: CSARDFTGDEQFF